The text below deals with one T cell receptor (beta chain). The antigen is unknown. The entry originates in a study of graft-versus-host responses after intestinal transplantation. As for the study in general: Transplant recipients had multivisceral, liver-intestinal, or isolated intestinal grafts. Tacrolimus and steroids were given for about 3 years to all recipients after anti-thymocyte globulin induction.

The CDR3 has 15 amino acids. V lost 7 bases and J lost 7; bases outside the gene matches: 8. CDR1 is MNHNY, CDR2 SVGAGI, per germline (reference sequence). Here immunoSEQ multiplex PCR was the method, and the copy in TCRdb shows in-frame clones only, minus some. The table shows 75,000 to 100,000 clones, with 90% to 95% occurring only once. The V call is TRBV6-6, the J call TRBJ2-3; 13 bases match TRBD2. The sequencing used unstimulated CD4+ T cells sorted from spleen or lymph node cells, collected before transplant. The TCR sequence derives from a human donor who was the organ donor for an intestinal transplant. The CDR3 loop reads CASTPTSGGAYTQYF. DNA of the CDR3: TGTGCCAGCACCCCCACTAGCGGGGGGGCCTATACGCAGTATTTT.